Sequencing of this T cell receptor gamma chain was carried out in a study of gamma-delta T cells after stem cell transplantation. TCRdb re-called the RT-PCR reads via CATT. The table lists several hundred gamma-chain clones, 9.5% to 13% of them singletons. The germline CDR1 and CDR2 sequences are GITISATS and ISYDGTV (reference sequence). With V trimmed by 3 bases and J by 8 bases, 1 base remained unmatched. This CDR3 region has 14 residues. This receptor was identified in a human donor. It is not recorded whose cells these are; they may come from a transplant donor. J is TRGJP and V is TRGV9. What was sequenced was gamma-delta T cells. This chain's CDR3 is CALWEQLGKKIKVF. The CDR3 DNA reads TGTGCCTTGTGGGAGCAGTTGGGCAAAAAAATCAAGGTATTT.